A selection of T cell receptor beta chains follows, all from one sample in a study of blood T cell repertoires in COVID-19. Libraries were prepared by immunoSEQ multiplex PCR; TCRdb keeps only in-frame clonotypes and omits some of them. This table holds roughly 100,000 clones, about 76% found once. The specimen sequenced was peripheral blood. The source of these receptors is a woman of 80 years or more with acute or convalescent COVID-19. Each CDR3 is given without its conserved first and last residue. D genes are given only for firm matches.

v_call: TRBV7-2
j_call: TRBJ1-5
d_call: .
cdr3_aa: ASSQQADQPQH

v_call: TRBV2
j_call: TRBJ2-3
d_call: TRBD1
cdr3_aa: ASGLQGAATDTQY

v_call: TRBV18
j_call: TRBJ2-2
d_call: .
cdr3_aa: ASSPYGGELF

v_call: TRBV6-4
j_call: TRBJ2-2
d_call: TRBD1
cdr3_aa: ASRGQATGELF

v_call: TRBV10-1
j_call: TRBJ1-5
d_call: TRBD1
cdr3_aa: ARTGVCQPQH

v_call: TRBV11-1
j_call: TRBJ2-5
d_call: TRBD1
cdr3_aa: ASSMDRGRETQY

v_call: TRBV5-4
j_call: TRBJ1-2
d_call: .
cdr3_aa: ASSPSAGFEYGYT

v_call: TRBV20-1
j_call: TRBJ2-7
d_call: .
cdr3_aa: SVDSLYEQY

v_call: TRBV5-1
j_call: TRBJ2-1
d_call: TRBD2
cdr3_aa: ASSLERGGNEQF

v_call: TRBV18
j_call: TRBJ2-7
d_call: TRBD1
cdr3_aa: ASSPGTALTYEQY

v_call: TRBV7-2
j_call: TRBJ2-7
d_call: .
cdr3_aa: ASSFGEIYYEQY

v_call: TRBV29-1
j_call: TRBJ1-5
d_call: .
cdr3_aa: SALDGGNQPQH

v_call: TRBV19
j_call: TRBJ1-1
d_call: .
cdr3_aa: ASSFRGGAQAF

v_call: TRBV4-1
j_call: TRBJ2-1
d_call: .
cdr3_aa: ASSQESGRLQF

v_call: TRBV20-1
j_call: TRBJ1-5
d_call: .
cdr3_aa: SLGGNQPQH

v_call: TRBV19
j_call: TRBJ1-3
d_call: .
cdr3_aa: ASSIDAPSTDSSGNTIY

v_call: TRBV19
j_call: TRBJ2-5
d_call: TRBD2
cdr3_aa: ASSMGLAGPWRETQY

v_call: TRBV29-1
j_call: TRBJ1-1
d_call: TRBD1
cdr3_aa: SVGGGRGMNTEAF

v_call: TRBV27
j_call: TRBJ2-5
d_call: TRBD2
cdr3_aa: ASSPRTSGRGGETQY

v_call: TRBV30
j_call: TRBJ1-3
d_call: TRBD1
cdr3_aa: AWGTGHTIY

v_call: TRBV28
j_call: TRBJ2-7
d_call: .
cdr3_aa: ASRVAASYEQY

v_call: TRBV27
j_call: TRBJ2-1
d_call: TRBD2
cdr3_aa: ASKVREGPNEQF

v_call: TRBV6-5
j_call: TRBJ2-5
d_call: .
cdr3_aa: ASSYRTEETQY

v_call: TRBV12-3/TRBV12-4
j_call: TRBJ2-5
d_call: TRBD1
cdr3_aa: ASRAQGAETQY

v_call: TRBV7-9
j_call: TRBJ1-5
d_call: TRBD1
cdr3_aa: ASSLTTGGTEDQPQH

v_call: TRBV5-1
j_call: TRBJ2-1
d_call: TRBD2
cdr3_aa: ASSLSGGPSYNEQF

v_call: TRBV2
j_call: TRBJ2-1
d_call: TRBD1
cdr3_aa: ASSANRGTGVNEQF